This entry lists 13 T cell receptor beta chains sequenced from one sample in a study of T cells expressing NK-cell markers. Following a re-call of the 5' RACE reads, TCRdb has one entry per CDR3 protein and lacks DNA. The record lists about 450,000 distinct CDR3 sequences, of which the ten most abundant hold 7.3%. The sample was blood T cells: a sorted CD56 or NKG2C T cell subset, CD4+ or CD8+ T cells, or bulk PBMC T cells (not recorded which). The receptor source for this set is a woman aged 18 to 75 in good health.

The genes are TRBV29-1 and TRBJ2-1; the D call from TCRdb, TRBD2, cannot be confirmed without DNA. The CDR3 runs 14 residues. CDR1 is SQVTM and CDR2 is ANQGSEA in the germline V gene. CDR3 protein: CSAARDSNGGEQFF.

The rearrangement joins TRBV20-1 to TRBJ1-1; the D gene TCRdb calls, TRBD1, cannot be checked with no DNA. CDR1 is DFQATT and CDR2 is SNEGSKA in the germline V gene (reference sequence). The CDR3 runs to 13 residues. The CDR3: CSAVQLGGVGAFF.

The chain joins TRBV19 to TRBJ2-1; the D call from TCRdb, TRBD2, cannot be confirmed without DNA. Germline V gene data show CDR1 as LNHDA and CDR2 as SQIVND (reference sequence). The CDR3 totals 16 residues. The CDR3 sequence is CASSMLPGPAHNEQFF.

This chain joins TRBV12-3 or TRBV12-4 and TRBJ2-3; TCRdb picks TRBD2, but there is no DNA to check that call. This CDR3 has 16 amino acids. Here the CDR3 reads CASSFGLAPSTDTQYF.

CDR3 loop: CSARPWTLRETQYF. The rearrangement uses TRBV20-1 and TRBJ2-5; TCRdb calls TRBD1, which cannot be checked without DNA. CDR1 and CDR2 (germline): DFQATT, SNEGSKA (reference sequence). The CDR3 has 14 residues.

The CDR3 spells CSAPLTVNGEQYF. J is TRBJ2-7 and V is TRBV20-1. The germline V gene encodes CDR1 DFQATT and CDR2 SNEGSKA (reference sequence). The CDR3 is 13 residues long.

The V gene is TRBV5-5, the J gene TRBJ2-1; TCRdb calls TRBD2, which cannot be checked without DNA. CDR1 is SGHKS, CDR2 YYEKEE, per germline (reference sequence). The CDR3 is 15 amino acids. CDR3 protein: CASSVPGLRYNEQFF. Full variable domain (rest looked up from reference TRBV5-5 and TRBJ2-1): DAGVTQSPTHLIKTRGQQVTLRCSPISGHKSVSWYQQVLGQGPQFIFQYYEKEERGRGNFPDRFSARQFPNYSSELNVNALLLGDSALYLCASSVPGLRYNEQFFGPGTRLTVL.

CDR3 residues: CASSLFPKDQPQHF. The V call is TRBV7-8, the J call TRBJ1-5; there is no DNA to check the TCRdb D call of TRBD1. The CDR3 contains 14 residues. Germline V gene data show CDR1 as SGHVS and CDR2 as FQNEAQ.

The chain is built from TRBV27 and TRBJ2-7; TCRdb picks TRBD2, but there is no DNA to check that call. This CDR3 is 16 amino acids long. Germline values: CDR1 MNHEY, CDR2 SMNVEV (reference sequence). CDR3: CASSSLAGVDGYEQYF.

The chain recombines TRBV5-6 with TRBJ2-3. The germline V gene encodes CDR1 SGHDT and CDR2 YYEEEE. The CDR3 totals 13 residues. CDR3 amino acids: CASSPDPKDTQYF. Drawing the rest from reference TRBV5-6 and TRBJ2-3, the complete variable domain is DAGVTQSPTHLIKTRGQQVTLRCSPKSGHDTVSWYQQALGQGPQFIFQYYEEEERQRGNFPDRFSGHQFPNYSSELNVNALLLGDSALYLCASSPDPKDTQYFGPGTRLTVL.

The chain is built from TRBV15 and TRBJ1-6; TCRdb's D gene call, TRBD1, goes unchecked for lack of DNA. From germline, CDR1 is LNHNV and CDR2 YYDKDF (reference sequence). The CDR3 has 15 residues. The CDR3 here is CATSRVVGVGSPLHF.

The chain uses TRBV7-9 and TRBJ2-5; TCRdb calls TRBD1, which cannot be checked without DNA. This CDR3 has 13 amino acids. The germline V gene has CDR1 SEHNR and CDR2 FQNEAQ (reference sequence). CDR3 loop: CASRPEGWETQYF.

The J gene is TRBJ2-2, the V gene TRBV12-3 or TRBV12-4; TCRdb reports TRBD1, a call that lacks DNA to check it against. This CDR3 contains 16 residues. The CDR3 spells CASSRFGRGNPGELFF.